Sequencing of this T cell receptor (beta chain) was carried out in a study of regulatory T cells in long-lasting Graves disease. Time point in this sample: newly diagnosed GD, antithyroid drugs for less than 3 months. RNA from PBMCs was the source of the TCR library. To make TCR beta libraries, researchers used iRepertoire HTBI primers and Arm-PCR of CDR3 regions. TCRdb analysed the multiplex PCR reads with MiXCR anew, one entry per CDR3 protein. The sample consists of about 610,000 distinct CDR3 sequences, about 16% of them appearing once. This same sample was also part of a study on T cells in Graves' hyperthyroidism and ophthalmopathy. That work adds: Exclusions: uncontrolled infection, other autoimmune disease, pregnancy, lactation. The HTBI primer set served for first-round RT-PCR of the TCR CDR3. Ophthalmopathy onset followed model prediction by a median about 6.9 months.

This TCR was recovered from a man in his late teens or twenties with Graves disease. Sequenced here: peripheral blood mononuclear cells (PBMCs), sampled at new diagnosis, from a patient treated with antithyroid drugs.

CDR3 DNA: TGTGCCACCAGCAGGACAGGGGAAAGTCAGCCCCAGCATTTT. Its translation: CATSRTGESQPQHF. This sequence joins TRBV15 and TRBJ1-5; 8 bases are a match to TRBD1. CDR3 length: 14 residues. In germline, CDR1 is LNHNV, CDR2 YYDKDF (reference sequence). V dropped 3 bases and J dropped 6; count of bases not matched to a gene: 4.